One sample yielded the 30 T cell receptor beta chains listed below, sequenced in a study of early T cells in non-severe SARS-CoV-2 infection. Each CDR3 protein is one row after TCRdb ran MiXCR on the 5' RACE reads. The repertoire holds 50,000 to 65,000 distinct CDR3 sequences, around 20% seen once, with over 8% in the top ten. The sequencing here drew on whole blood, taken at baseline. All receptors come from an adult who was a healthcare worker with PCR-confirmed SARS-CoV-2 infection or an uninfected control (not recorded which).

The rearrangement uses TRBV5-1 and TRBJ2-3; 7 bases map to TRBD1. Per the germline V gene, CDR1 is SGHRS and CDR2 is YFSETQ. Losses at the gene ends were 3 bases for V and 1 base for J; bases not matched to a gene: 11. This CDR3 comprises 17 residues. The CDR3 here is CASSSTPKGAGTDTQYF. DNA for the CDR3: TGCGCCAGCAGCTCTACCCCAAAGGGGGCCGGCACAGATACGCAGTATTTT.

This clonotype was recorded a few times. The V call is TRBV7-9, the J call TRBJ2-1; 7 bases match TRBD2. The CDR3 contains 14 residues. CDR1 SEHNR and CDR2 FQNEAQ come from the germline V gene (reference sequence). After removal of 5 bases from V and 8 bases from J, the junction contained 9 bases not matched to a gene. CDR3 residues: CASSGDYHGDEQFF. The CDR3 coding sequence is TGTGCCAGCAGCGGGGACTACCACGGCGATGAGCAGTTCTTC.

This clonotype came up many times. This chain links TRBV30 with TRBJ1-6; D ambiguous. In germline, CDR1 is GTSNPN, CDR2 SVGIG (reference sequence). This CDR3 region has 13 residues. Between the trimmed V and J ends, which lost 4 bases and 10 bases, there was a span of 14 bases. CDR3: CAWTWNDGSPLHF. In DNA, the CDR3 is TGTGCCTGGACGTGGAATGATGGATCACCCCTCCACTTT. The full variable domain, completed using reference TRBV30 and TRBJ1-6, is SQTIHQWPATLVQPVGSPLSLECTVEGTSNPNLYWYRQAAGRGLQLLFYSVGIGQISSEVPQNLSASRPQDRQFILSSKKLLLSDSGFYLCAWTWNDGSPLHFGNGTRLTVT.

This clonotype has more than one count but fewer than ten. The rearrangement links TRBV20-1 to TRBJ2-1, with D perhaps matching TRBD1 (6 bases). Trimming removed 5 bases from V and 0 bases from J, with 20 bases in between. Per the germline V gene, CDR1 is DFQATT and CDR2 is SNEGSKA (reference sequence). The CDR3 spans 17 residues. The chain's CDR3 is CSASRETGPSSYNEQFF. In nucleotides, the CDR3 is TGCAGTGCTTCAAGAGAAACAGGGCCCAGCTCCTACAATGAGCAGTTCTTC.

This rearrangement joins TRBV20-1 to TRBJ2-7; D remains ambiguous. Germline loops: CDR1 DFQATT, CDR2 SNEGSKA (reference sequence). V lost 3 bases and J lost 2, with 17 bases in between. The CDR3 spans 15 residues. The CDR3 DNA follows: TGCAGTGCTAGTAACCTTCTCGAACCCACCTACGAGCAGTACTTC. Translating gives CSASNLLEPTYEQYF.

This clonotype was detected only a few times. Written as DNA, the CDR3 is TGTGCCAGCAGCCCGACCGGGACCCTAAACTATGGCTACACCTTC. Its translation: CASSPTGTLNYGYTF. The chain uses TRBV12-3 or TRBV12-4 and TRBJ1-2; TRBD1 might be the D (5 bases). CDR3 length: 15 residues. Trimming took off 6 bases at V and 2 bases at J, with 16 bases between the two ends.

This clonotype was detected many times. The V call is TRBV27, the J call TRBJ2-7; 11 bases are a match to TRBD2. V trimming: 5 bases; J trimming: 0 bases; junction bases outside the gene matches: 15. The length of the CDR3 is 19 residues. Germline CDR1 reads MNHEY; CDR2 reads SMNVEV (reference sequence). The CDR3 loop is CASSGTALLAGVTSYEQYF. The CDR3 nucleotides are TGTGCCAGCAGTGGGACAGCACTACTAGCGGGAGTTACCTCCTACGAGCAGTACTTC.

CDR3 in DNA: TGTGCCAGCAGTTACTTTACTCAGACTGGATCACCCCTCCACTTT. It codes for CASSYFTQTGSPLHF. This sequence joins TRBV6-5 and TRBJ1-6; D ambiguous. The germline V gene encodes CDR1 MNHEY and CDR2 SVGAGI. Trimming pared 1 base from V and 10 bases from J, leaving 14 bases between. The CDR3 length is 15 residues.

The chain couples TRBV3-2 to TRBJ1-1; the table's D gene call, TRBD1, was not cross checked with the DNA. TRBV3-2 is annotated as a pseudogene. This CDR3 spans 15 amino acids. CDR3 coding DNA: TGTGCCAGCAGCCACAATACAGGGGTGAACACTGAAGCTTTCTTT. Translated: CASSHNTGVNTEAFF.

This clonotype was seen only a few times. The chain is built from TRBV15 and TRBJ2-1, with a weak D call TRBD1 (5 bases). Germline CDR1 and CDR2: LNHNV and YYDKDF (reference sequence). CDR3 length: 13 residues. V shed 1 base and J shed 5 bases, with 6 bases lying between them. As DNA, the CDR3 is TGTGCCACCAGCAGAGTAGGGGACAATGAGCAGTTCTTC. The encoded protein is CATSRVGDNEQFF.

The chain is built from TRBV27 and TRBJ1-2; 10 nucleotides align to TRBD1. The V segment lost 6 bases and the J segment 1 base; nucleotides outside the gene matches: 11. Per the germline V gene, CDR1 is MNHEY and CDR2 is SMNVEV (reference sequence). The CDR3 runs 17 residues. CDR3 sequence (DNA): TGTGCCAGCAGGTCCAAACCGGACAGGGGGATTAACTATGGCTACACCTTC. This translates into CASRSKPDRGINYGYTF.

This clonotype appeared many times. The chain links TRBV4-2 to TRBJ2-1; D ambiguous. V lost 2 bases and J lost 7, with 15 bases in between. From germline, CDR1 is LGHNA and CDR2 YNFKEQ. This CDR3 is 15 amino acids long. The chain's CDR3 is CASSQRQNLGNEQFF. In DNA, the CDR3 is TGTGCCAGCAGCCAACGACAAAACCTGGGAAATGAGCAGTTCTTC.

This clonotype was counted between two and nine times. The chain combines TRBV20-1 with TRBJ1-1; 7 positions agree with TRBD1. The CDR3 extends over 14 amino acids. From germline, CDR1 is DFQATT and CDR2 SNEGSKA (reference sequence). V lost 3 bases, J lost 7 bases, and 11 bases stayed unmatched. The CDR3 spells CSARKQGTLLEAFF. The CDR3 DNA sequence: TGCAGTGCTAGGAAACAGGGGACGCTTCTTGAAGCTTTCTTT.

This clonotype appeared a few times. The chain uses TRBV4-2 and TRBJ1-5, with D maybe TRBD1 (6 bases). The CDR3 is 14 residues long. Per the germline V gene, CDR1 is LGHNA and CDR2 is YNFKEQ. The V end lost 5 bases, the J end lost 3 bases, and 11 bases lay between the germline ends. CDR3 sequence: CASSSDSNNQPQHF. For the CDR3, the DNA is TGTGCCAGCAGCTCGGACAGTAACAATCAGCCCCAGCATTTT.

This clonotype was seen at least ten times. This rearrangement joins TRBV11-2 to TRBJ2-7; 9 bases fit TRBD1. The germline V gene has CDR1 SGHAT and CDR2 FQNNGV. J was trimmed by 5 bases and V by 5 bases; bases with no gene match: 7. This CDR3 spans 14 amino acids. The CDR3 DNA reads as TGTGCCAGCAGCCGTCGGGACAGGGATCACGAGCAGTACTTC. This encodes CASSRRDRDHEQYF.

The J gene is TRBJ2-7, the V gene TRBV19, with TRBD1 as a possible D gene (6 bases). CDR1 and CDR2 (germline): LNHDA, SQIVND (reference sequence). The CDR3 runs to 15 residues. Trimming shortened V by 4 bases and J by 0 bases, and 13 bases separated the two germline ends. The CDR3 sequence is CASSTGVGLSYEQYF. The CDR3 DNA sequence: TGTGCCAGTAGTACAGGGGTAGGGCTCTCCTACGAGCAGTACTTC. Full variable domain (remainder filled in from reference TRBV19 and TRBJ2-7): DGGITQSPKYLFRKEGQNVTLSCEQNLNHDAMYWYRQDPGQGLRLIYYSQIVNDFQKGDIAEGYSVSREKKESFPLTVTSAQKNPTAFYLCASSTGVGLSYEQYFGPGTRLTVT.

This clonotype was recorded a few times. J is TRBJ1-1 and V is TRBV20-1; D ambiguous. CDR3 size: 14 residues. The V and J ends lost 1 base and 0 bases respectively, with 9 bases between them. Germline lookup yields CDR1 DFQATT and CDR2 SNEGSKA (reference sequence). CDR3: CSARGGEMNTEAFF. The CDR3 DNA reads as TGCAGTGCTAGAGGAGGTGAAATGAACACTGAAGCTTTCTTT.

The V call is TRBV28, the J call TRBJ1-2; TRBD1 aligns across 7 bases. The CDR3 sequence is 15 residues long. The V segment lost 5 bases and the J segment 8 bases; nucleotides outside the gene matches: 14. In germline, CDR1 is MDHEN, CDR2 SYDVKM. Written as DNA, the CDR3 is TGTGCCAGCAGTAACCTCGACAGGGATTCTGAGGGCTACACCTTC. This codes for CASSNLDRDSEGYTF.

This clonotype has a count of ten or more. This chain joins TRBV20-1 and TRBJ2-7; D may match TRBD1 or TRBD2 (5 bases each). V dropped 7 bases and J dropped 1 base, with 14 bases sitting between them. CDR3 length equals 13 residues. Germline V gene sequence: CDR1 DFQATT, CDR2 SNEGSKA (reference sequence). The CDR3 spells CSVPGRRSYEQYF. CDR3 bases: TGCAGTGTTCCGGGACGCAGGTCCTACGAGCAGTACTTC.

The CDR3 bases are TGTGCCAGCAGCTTCGGGACTCCCGGCGGCTACACCTTC. This encodes CASSFGTPGGYTF. The rearrangement joins TRBV7-2 to TRBJ1-2; a possible D gene is TRBD1 (5 bases). The germline V and J ends were trimmed by 3 bases and 8 bases, with 13 bases remaining between them. The CDR3 consists of 13 residues. CDR1 and CDR2 (germline): SGHTA, FQGNSA. The variable domain in full, with the rest retrieved from reference TRBV7-2 and TRBJ1-2, is GAGVSQSPSNKVTEKGKDVELRCDPISGHTALYWYRQSLGQGLEFLIYFQGNSAPDKSGLPSDRFSAERTGGSVSTLTIQRTQQEDSAVYLCASSFGTPGGYTFGSGTRLTVV.

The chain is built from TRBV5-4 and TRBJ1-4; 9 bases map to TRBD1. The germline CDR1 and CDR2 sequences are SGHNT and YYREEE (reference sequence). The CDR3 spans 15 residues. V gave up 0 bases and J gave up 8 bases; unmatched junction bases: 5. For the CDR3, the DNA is TGTGCCAGCAGCTTGGGCGGGACAGGGTACGAAAAACTGTTTTTT. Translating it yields CASSLGGTGYEKLFF.

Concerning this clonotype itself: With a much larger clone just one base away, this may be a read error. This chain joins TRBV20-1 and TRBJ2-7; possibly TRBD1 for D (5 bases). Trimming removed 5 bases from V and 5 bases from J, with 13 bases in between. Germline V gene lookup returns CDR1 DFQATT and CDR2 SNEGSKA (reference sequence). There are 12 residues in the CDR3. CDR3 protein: CSAGAGTNEQYF. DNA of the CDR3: TGCAGTGCTGGGGCCGGAACCAACGAGCAGTACTTC.

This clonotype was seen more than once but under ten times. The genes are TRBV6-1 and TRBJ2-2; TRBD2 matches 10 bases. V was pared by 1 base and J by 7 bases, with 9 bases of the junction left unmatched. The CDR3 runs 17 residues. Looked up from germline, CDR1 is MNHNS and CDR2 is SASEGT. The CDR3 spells CASSEVAGGIRSGELFF. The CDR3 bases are TGTGCCAGCAGTGAAGTAGCGGGAGGCATCCGGAGCGGGGAGCTGTTTTTT.

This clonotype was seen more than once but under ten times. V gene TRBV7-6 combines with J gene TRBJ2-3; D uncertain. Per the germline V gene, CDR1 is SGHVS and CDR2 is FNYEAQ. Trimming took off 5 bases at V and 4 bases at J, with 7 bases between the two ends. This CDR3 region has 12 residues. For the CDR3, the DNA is TGTGCCAGCAGCATTACAGCAGATACGCAGTATTTT. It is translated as CASSITADTQYF. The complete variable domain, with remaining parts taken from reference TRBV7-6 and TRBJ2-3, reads GAGVSQSPRYKVTKRGQDVALRCDPISGHVSLYWYRQALGQGPEFLTYFNYEAQQDKSGLPNDRFSAERPEGSISTLTIQRTEQRDSAMYRCASSITADTQYFGPGTRLTVL.

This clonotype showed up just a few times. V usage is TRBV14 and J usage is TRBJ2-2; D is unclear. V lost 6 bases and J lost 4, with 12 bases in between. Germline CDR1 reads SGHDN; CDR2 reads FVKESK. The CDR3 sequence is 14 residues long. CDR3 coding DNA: TGTGCCAGCAGGAGGTGGACGGGCACCGGGGAGCTGTTTTTT. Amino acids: CASRRWTGTGELFF.

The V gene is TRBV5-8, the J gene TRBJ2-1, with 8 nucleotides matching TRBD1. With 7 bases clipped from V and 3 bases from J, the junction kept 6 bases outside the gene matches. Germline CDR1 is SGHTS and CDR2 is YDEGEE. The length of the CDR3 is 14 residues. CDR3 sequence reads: CASGQGLNYNEQFF. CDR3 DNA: TGTGCCAGCGGACAGGGACTGAACTACAATGAGCAGTTCTTC.

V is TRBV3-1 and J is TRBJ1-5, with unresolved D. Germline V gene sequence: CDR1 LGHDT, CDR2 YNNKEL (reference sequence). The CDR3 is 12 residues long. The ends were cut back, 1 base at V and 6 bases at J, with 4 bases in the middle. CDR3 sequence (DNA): TGTGCCAGCAGCCAAGCGAGTCAGCCCCAGCATTTT. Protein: CASSQASQPQHF.

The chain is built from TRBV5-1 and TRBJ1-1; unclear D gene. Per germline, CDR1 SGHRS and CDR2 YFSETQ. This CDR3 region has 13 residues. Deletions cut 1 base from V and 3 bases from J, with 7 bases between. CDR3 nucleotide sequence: TGCGCCAGCAGCTTGATGGCAGACACTGAAGCTTTCTTT. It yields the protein CASSLMADTEAFF.

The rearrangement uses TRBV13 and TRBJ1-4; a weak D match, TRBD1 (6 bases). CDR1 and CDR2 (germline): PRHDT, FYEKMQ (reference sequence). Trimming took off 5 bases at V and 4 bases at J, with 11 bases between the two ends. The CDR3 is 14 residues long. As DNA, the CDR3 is TGTGCCAGCAGCCCGGACAGATATAATGAAAAACTGTTTTTT. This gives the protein CASSPDRYNEKLFF. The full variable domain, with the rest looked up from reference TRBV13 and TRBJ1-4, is AAGVIQSPRHLIKEKRETATLKCYPIPRHDTVYWYQQGPGQDPQFLISFYEKMQSDKGSIPDRFSAQQFSDYHSELNMSSLELGDSALYFCASSPDRYNEKLFFGSGTQLSVL.

CDR3 DNA sequence: TGTGCCAGCAGCTTAGGCCTGGAGACAGGGATTGGTGGGGCCAACGTCCTGACTTTC. Protein: CASSLGLETGIGGANVLTF. The rearrangement links TRBV7-9 to TRBJ2-6; 7 nucleotides match TRBD1. Trimming took 1 base from V and 3 from J; bases not matched to a gene: 12. CDR3 length: 19 amino acids. Germline-derived CDR1 and CDR2 are SEHNR and FQNEAQ (reference sequence). Full variable domain (missing parts from reference TRBV7-9 and TRBJ2-6): DTGVSQNPRHKITKRGQNVTFRCDPISEHNRLYWYRQTLGQGPEFLTYFQNEAQLEKSRLLSDRFSAERPKGSFSTLEIQRTEQGDSAMYLCASSLGLETGIGGANVLTFGAGSRLTVL.